The 21 T cell receptor beta chains given below trace back to one sample, sequenced in a study of blood T cells in healthy people across ages. Primed by a sample-barcoded 5' primer and a J-beta primer mix, a second PCR proceeded for roughly 6 to 12 cycles. TCRdb called the 5' RACE reads again in MiXCR, with one record for every CDR3 protein. The sample includes around 1.5 million distinct CDR3 sequences, 30% to 40% of them seen just once. The specimen sequenced was blood. These receptors were collected from a woman aged 25 to 39 in good health.

This clonotype has at least ten counts. The chain carries TRBV25-1 and TRBJ1-4, with D perhaps matching TRBD1 (5 bases). CDR1 MGHDK and CDR2 SYGVNS come from the germline V gene. V lost 5 bases to trimming and J lost 7 bases, with 8 bases between them. The CDR3 loop spans 12 amino acids. The CDR3 nucleotides are TGTGCCAGCAGTCAGGGTAGTGAAAAACTGTTTTTT. Residues: CASSQGSEKLFF. The complete variable domain, with remaining parts taken from reference TRBV25-1 and TRBJ1-4, reads EADIYQTPRYLVIGTGKKITLECSQTMGHDKMYWYQQDPGMELHLIHYSYGVNSTEKGDLSSESTVSRIRTEHFPLTLESARPSHTSQYLCASSQGSEKLFFGSGTQLSVL.

This clonotype was recorded a few times. The rearrangement links TRBV30 to TRBJ1-2, with D hard to call. Per the germline V gene, CDR1 is GTSNPN and CDR2 is SVGIG (reference sequence). V lost 4 bases and J lost 6, with 12 bases in between. This CDR3 contains 12 residues. CDR3 bases: TGTGCCTGGACCGTGCCCGGGGATGGCTACACCTTC. Its translation: CAWTVPGDGYTF.

This clonotype has at least ten counts. The rearrangement links TRBV10-3 to TRBJ2-5, with TRBD1 as a possible D gene (6 bases). Between the trimmed V and J ends, which lost 5 bases and 3 bases, there was a span of 10 bases. The CDR3 runs 13 residues. The germline gives CDR1 ENHRY, CDR2 SYGVKD. The CDR3 loop reads CAISLTGKETQYF. DNA of the CDR3: TGTGCCATCAGTCTTACAGGGAAAGAGACCCAGTACTTC.

This clonotype showed up many times. The chain carries TRBV6-5 and TRBJ2-7, with 11 bases fitting TRBD1. The CDR3 covers 14 residues. The junction had 0 bases not matched to a gene; V was cut back by 2 bases and J by 3 bases. From germline, CDR1 is MNHEY and CDR2 SVGAGI. The CDR3 bases are TGTGCCAGCAGTTACGGGACAGGGGGCTACGAGCAGTACTTC. Amino acid sequence: CASSYGTGGYEQYF.

The genes are TRBV6-6 and TRBJ1-3, with D perhaps TRBD1 (5 bases). CDR3 length equals 15 residues. V lost 0 bases to trimming and J lost 4 bases, with 10 bases between them. Germline CDR1 reads MNHNY; CDR2 reads SVGAGI (reference sequence). The CDR3 coding sequence is TGTGCCAGCAGTTACTCGGGGGGTGAAGGAAACACCATATATTTT. It yields the protein CASSYSGGEGNTIYF.

This clonotype has more than one count but fewer than ten. Germline and junction disagree at one end, which may indicate a read error. This rearrangement joins TRBV20-1 to TRBJ2-1; TRBD2 matches at 8 bases. The germline gives CDR1 DFQATT, CDR2 SNEGSKA (reference sequence). The length of the CDR3 is 14 residues. This CDR3 is CSARAGEIVNEQFF. CDR3 in DNA: TGCAGTGCGAGAGCGGGAGAAATTGTCAATGAGCAGTTCTTC.

The rearrangement uses TRBV7-3 and TRBJ2-5; D remains unclear. The tail of the sequence fits TRBJ2-7 better, so the J call may be wrong. Germline V CDR1 and CDR2: SGHTA, FQGTGA. The CDR3 extends over 13 amino acids. The CDR3 DNA reads TGTGCCAGCAGCAAGGGCGGCTACTGCGAGCAGTACTTC. Translated, it gives CASSKGGYCEQYF.

This clonotype has only a few counts. The chain is built from TRBV6-6 and TRBJ1-5; 12 bases are shared with TRBD1. The germline CDR1 and CDR2 sequences are MNHNY and SVGAGI (reference sequence). The length of the CDR3 is 15 residues. After removal of 6 bases from V and 7 bases from J, the junction contained 7 bases not matched to a gene. The CDR3 region is CASRGTGGVRQPQHF. The CDR3 DNA reads TGTGCCAGCAGGGGGACAGGGGGCGTCAGGCAGCCCCAGCATTTT.

This clonotype has only a few counts. The genes are TRBV6-6 and TRBJ2-5; 11 bases fit TRBD2. The germline gives CDR1 MNHNY, CDR2 SVGAGI (reference sequence). J was trimmed by 11 bases and V by 5 bases; bases with no gene match: 16. This CDR3 region has 16 residues. The CDR3 DNA reads as TGTGCCAGCAGTGTACTAGCGGGAGTCGGCAACAATGAGCAGTACTTC. It codes for CASSVLAGVGNNEQYF.

The chain employs TRBV12-3 or TRBV12-4 and TRBJ2-7; 7 bases fit TRBD1. The CDR3 loop spans 13 amino acids. J was trimmed by 9 bases and V by 5 bases; bases with no gene match: 10. The chain's CDR3 is CASSPDREDGQYF. The CDR3 DNA sequence: TGTGCCAGCAGTCCCGACAGGGAAGACGGGCAGTACTTC.

This clonotype appeared a single time. V is TRBV24-1 and J is TRBJ1-2, with D unclear. The CDR3 spans 12 residues. Germline CDR1 KGHDR, CDR2 SFDVKD. V lost 0 bases and J lost 9, with 7 bases in between. CDR3 sequence reads: CATSDLRGSYTF. The CDR3 nucleotides read TGTGCCACCAGTGATTTGCGAGGGAGCTACACCTTC.

J is TRBJ2-1 and V is TRBV15, with 7 nucleotides matching TRBD1. The germline V gene has CDR1 LNHNV and CDR2 YYDKDF (reference sequence). V was clipped by 9 bases and J by 2 bases; unmatched bases: 10. The CDR3 spans 15 residues. The CDR3 bases are TGTGCCACTAAAACCGACAGGGTTGCCTACAATGAGCAGTTCTTC. Translating gives CATKTDRVAYNEQFF.

The genes are TRBV9 and TRBJ2-5, with D uncertain. Trimming pared 6 bases from V and 5 bases from J, leaving 23 bases between. The CDR3 is made up of 16 amino acids. Germline values: CDR1 SGDLS, CDR2 YYNGEE. The CDR3 coding sequence is TGTGCCAGCAACCCCCACCCCGGGCCAGGTATCGAGACCCAGTACTTC. As protein: CASNPHPGPGIETQYF.

This clonotype has more than one count but fewer than ten. V is TRBV7-3 and J is TRBJ2-1, with 7 positions matching TRBD2. After removal of 4 bases from V and 2 bases from J, the junction contained 8 bases not matched to a gene. Germline values: CDR1 SGHTA, CDR2 FQGTGA. The CDR3 runs 16 residues. This CDR3 reads CASSSLAGGAYNEQFF. CDR3 in DNA: TGTGCCAGCAGCTCCTTAGCGGGCGGAGCCTACAATGAGCAGTTCTTC.

This chain links TRBV9 with TRBJ1-2, with D perhaps TRBD1 (5 bases). The V gene lost 4 bases and the J gene lost 4 bases, with 17 bases spanning the gap. CDR3 size: 15 residues. Looked up from germline, CDR1 is SGDLS and CDR2 is YYNGEE. As DNA, the CDR3 is TGTGCCAGCAGCTCAATGGGGACCACGACCTATGGCTACACCTTC. It yields the protein CASSSMGTTTYGYTF.

This clonotype was detected many times. The chain is built from TRBV20-1 and TRBJ2-7; TRBD2 matches 7 bases. This CDR3 is built from 15 residues. J was trimmed by 2 bases and V by 0 bases; bases with no gene match: 7. Germline assignment: CDR1 DFQATT and CDR2 SNEGSKA (reference sequence). CDR3 sequence: CSARDEASGTYEQYF. CDR3 DNA sequence: TGCAGTGCTAGAGACGAGGCTAGCGGAACCTACGAGCAGTACTTC.

V is TRBV20-1 and J is TRBJ2-5; 7 bases are shared with TRBD2. The CDR3 has 14 amino acids. With V trimmed by 7 bases and J by 1 base, 9 bases remained unmatched. Germline loops: CDR1 DFQATT, CDR2 SNEGSKA (reference sequence). The CDR3, as DNA: TGCAGTGTGAAAAGGCTAGCGGTCCAAGAGACCCAGTACTTC. This sequence encodes CSVKRLAVQETQYF.

This clonotype has just a few counts. The CDR3 reads CASSEGLAGGVDEQFF. The DNA for the CDR3 is TGCGCCAGCAGTGAGGGGCTAGCGGGAGGCGTTGATGAGCAGTTCTTC. V and J are TRBV10-1 and TRBJ2-1, with 11 bases lining up with TRBD2. Per the germline V gene, CDR1 is WNHNN and CDR2 is SYGVQD (reference sequence). V shed 2 bases and J 8 bases; nucleotides not matched to a gene: 8. This CDR3 has 16 amino acids.

The chain joins TRBV15 to TRBJ1-4, with a weak D call TRBD1 (5 bases). V was clipped by 1 base and J by 8 bases, with 11 bases between them. This CDR3 has 14 amino acids. CDR1 LNHNV and CDR2 YYDKDF come from the germline V gene (reference sequence). As DNA, the CDR3 is TGTGCCACCAGCAGAGGGTCTGGGGACGAAAAACTGTTTTTT. Its translation is CATSRGSGDEKLFF.

CDR3 coding DNA: TGTGCCAGCAGCTTAGCTCCGGGACAGGAAAAGGCCTATCAGCCCCAGCATTTT. This sequence encodes CASSLAPGQEKAYQPQHF. V and J are TRBV7-7 and TRBJ1-5; TRBD1 aligns across 8 bases. The germline gives CDR1 SSHAT, CDR2 FNYEAQ (reference sequence). The CDR3 has 18 amino acids. V was pared by 0 bases and J by 5 bases, with 12 bases of the junction left unmatched.

This clonotype was seen more than once but under ten times. The chain links TRBV4-1 to TRBJ1-1, with D tentatively TRBD1 (6 bases). This CDR3 contains 16 residues. The germline gives CDR1 MGHRA, CDR2 YSYEKL. Trimming shortened V by 6 bases and J by 0 bases, and 17 bases separated the two germline ends. CDR3 DNA: TGCGCCAGCAGTCCCGTCGGGGGCAGGGTGAACACTGAAGCTTTCTTT. It specifies CASSPVGGRVNTEAFF.